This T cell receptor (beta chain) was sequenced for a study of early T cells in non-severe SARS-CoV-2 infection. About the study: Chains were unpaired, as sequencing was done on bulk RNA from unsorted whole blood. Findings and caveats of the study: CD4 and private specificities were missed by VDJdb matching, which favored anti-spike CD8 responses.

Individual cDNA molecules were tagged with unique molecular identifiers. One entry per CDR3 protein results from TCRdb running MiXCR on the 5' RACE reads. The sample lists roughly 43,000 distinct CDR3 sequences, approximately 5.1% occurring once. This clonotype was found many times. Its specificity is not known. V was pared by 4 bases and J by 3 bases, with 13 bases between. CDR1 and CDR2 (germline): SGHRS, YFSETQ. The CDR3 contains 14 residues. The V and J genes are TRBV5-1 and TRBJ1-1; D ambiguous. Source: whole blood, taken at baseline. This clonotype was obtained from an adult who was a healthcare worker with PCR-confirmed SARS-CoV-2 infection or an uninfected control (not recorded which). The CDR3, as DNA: TGCGCCAGCAGCAAGGTCAGGCCGGACACTGAAGCTTTCTTT. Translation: CASSKVRPDTEAFF.